This record looks at one TCR beta chain sequence and its context. Germline V gene data show CDR1 as GTSNPN and CDR2 as SVGIG (reference sequence). The CDR3 consists of 11 residues. V lost 2 bases and J 6 bases, leaving 8 bases between the germline ends. This specimen belongs to a study of CD8+ T cells in alopecia areata. As the sequencing template, cDNA was produced by extracting RNA and reverse transcribing it. Sequencing was performed with immunoSEQ multiplex PCR; in TCRdb, only in-frame clones are kept and a portion is missing. The sample lists just over 150,000 clones; about 53% were seen once. Alopecia areata patients provided lesional scalp punch biopsies and peripheral blood, both collected for the study.

The chain carries TRBV30 and TRBJ2-7; D is ambiguous. This sequence was found in a human donor with alopecia areata. The specimen comprised CD8+ T cells sorted from blood, sampled at week 0. The CDR3 region has the DNA TGTGCCTGGAGTAAGGGAATCGAGCAGTACTTC. Protein: CAWSKGIEQYF.